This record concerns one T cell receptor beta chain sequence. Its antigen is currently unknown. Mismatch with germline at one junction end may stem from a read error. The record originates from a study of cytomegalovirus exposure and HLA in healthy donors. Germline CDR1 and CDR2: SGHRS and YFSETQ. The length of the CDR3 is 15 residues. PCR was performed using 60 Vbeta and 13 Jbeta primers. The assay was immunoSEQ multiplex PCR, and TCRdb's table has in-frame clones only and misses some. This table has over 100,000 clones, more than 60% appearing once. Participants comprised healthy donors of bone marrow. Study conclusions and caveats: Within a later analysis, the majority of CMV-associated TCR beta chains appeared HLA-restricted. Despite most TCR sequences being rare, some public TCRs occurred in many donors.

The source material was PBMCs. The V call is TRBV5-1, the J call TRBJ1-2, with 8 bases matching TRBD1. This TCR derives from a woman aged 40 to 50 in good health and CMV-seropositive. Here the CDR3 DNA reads TGCGCCAGCAGCCCCGGAGGGACAGGAAGCTATGGCTACCCCTTC. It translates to CASSPGGTGSYGYPF.